This TCR beta chain was found in a study of a mutant IDH1 vaccine in newly diagnosed glioma. At the level of the study: Prior therapy was radiotherapy, temozolomide, or both; most received both. V12 occurred at week 35 and V13 at week 47. Study-level findings and limits: Pseudoprogression appeared unlinked to shifts in leading peripheral T cell clonotypes.

This sample's time point: week 47, end of study. What each vaccine dose contained was 300 ug of mutant IDH1 20-mer peptide, accompanied by topical imiquimod. Sequenced by immunoSEQ multiplex PCR; TCRdb stores in-frame clones only, minus some. The sample shows tens of thousands of clones, about nine tenths of them seen only once. Trimming pared 6 bases from V and 2 bases from J, leaving 23 bases between. The germline CDR1 and CDR2 sequences are SNHLY and FYNNEI. This CDR3 spans 18 amino acids. Points on this clone: What it recognizes is unknown.

The clonotype was recovered from a man aged 40-49 years with glioma. This chain links TRBV2 with TRBJ1-3, with D uncertain. The input for sequencing was PBMCs, taken from a glioma patient whose treatment included an IDH1 peptide vaccine. The CDR3 loop is CASSSVPPTSATGNTIYF. The CDR3 bases are TGTGCCAGCAGCAGTGTCCCTCCCACGTCGGCAACTGGAAACACCATATATTTT.